These 8 T cell receptor beta chains came from one sample sequenced in a study of post-analysis software for immune sequencing data. TCR beta libraries were prepared from cDNA with unique molecular identifiers. TCRdb itself ran the PCR reads through MiXCR, one entry per CDR3 protein. Among approximately 660,000 distinct CDR3 sequences listed, 55% to 70% were seen once. Findings of the study overall: Elevated frequency relative to controls characterized four or five TRBV segments in patients, TRBV5-6, TRBV5-1 and TRBV20-1 among them.

Their antigens are not known. Sequencing used blood. The receptors derive from a girl aged 2 to 9 with multiple sclerosis.

The chain recombines TRBV5-5 with TRBJ2-5; tentative D call: TRBD1 (5 bases). Germline CDR1 reads SGHKS; CDR2 reads YYEKEE (reference sequence). Trimming stripped 4 bases from V and 5 bases from J, with 15 bases between. This CDR3 is built from 14 residues. CDR3 DNA sequence: TGTGCCAGCAGCACACACAGGTTGTGGGAGACCCAGTACTTC. Translated, it gives CASSTHRLWETQYF.

The chain recombines TRBV5-1 with TRBJ1-2; no clear D. The V gene's germline CDR1 is SGHRS and CDR2 YFSETQ. The CDR3 totals 13 residues. Trimming cost V 5 bases and J 4 bases, with 12 bases left between them. CDR3 residues: CASRTFLGYGYTF. The CDR3, as DNA: TGCGCCAGCAGGACATTCTTGGGCTATGGCTACACCTTC.

V gene TRBV6-1 combines with J gene TRBJ2-7; 7 nucleotides match TRBD2. Germline lookup yields CDR1 MNHNS and CDR2 SASEGT. V lost 2 bases to trimming and J lost 3 bases; unmatched junction nucleotides: 10. CDR3 length: 16 residues. CDR3 loop: CASSELSSGYLYEQYF. DNA of the CDR3: TGTGCCAGCAGTGAATTATCTAGCGGCTACCTCTACGAGCAGTACTTC.

This clonotype was seen only a few times. The rearrangement uses TRBV29-1 and TRBJ2-7; TRBD1 matches 10 bases. CDR1 SQVTM and CDR2 ANQGSEA come from the germline V gene. The CDR3 sequence is 16 residues long. The trim removed 5 bases at V and 3 bases at J, leaving 13 bases unmatched. The CDR3 nucleotides are TGCAGCGTTACCAACCTCGCCGGGACAGGGGTCTACGAGCAGTACTTC. Translation: CSVTNLAGTGVYEQYF.

This chain links TRBV7-3 with TRBJ2-7, with D perhaps TRBD1 (5 bases). The CDR3 runs to 13 residues. The V end was cut by 4 bases, the J end by 6 bases, with 13 bases between. Germline CDR1 reads SGHTA; CDR2 reads FQGTGA. Written as DNA, the CDR3 is TGTGCCAGCAGCTATTACCAGGGCTCCGAGCAGTACTTC. As protein: CASSYYQGSEQYF.

The rearrangement links TRBV5-1 to TRBJ2-2, with D possibly matching TRBD2 (6 bases). V was clipped by 2 bases and J by 0 bases, with 11 bases between them. Germline V lookup: CDR1 SGHRS, CDR2 YFSETQ. The CDR3 contains 16 residues. CDR3 DNA: TGCGCCAGCAGCTTAACGGGGGTATCGAACACCGGGGAGCTGTTTTTT. Its protein product is CASSLTGVSNTGELFF.

The table lists this clonotype with a few counts. The chain uses TRBV2 and TRBJ1-1; 7 nucleotides agree with TRBD1. J was trimmed by 5 bases and V by 4 bases; bases with no gene match: 7. From germline, CDR1 is SNHLY and CDR2 FYNNEI. The CDR3 is made up of 14 amino acids. The DNA of the CDR3 is TGTGCCAGCAGTGCCGACAGGGTCGGGACTGAAGCTTTCTTT. It yields the protein CASSADRVGTEAFF.

In its sample, this clonotype was seen a few times. The chain couples TRBV27 to TRBJ2-7, with D hard to call. CDR3 length: 21 amino acids. Trimming took off 4 bases at V and 0 bases at J, with 31 bases between the two ends. CDR1 is MNHEY and CDR2 is SMNVEV in the germline V gene (reference sequence). The CDR3 loop is CASSYPVRIVRKGWSSYEQYF. CDR3 bases: TGTGCCAGCAGTTATCCGGTGAGGATAGTCCGAAAGGGTTGGAGCTCCTACGAGCAGTACTTC.